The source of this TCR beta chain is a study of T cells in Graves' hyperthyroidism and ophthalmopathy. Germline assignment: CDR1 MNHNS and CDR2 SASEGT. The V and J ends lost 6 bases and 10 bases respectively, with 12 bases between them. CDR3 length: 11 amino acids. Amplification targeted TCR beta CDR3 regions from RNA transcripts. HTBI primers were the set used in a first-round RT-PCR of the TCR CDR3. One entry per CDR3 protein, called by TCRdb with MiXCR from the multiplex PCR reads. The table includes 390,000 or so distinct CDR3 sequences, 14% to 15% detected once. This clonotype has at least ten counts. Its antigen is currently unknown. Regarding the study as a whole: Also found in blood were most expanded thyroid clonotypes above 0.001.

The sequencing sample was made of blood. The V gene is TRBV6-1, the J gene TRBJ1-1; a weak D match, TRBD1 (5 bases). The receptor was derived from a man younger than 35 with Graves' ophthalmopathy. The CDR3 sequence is CASRKMGGAFF. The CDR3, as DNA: TGTGCCAGCAGAAAAATGGGGGGAGCTTTCTTT.